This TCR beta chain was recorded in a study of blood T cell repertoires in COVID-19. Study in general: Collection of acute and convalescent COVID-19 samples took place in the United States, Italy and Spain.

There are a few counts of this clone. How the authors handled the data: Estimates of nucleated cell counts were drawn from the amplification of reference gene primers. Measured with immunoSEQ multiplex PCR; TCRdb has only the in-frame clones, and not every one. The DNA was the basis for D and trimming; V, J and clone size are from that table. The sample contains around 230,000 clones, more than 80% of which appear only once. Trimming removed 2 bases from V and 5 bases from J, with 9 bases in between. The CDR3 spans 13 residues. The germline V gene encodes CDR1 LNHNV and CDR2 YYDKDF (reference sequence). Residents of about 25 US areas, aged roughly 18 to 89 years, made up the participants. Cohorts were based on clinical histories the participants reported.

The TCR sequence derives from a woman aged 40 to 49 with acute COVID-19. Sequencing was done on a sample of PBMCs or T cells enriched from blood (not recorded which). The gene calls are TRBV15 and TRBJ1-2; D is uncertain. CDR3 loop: CATSRQREYGYTF. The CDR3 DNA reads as TGTGCCACCAGCAGACAGAGGGAATATGGCTACACCTTC.